Each of the 32 T cell receptor beta chains below was sequenced from the same sample in a study of T cells after yellow fever vaccination (dated 2019 in TCRdb). Library preparation used 5' RACE. These reads were obtained on an Illumina NovaSeq 6000. In-frame beta chains were kept once TCRdb had trimmed the public reads at Q25 with fastp and called clones with MiXCR. Merged by CDR3 protein, the rows form single entries marked with the most common genes and DNA. In this sample the table shows some 220,000 distinct CDR3 sequences, roughly 3% of which occur a single time. The ten largest clonotypes hold approximately 3.5% of the sample. Interpreted using the paper, the treatment or condition label stands for: live attenuated yellow fever vaccine strain. The specimen was CD4+ T cells sorted from PBMCs, collected 10 days after the yellow fever booster vaccination. All receptors come from a man between 18 and 29 years old who received the YFV17D yellow fever vaccine.

This chain joins TRBV9 and TRBJ1-3, with D possibly matching TRBD1 (6 bases). Trimming removed 4 bases at V and 2 bases at J, with 13 bases between. CDR1 and CDR2 (germline): SGDLS, YYNGEE. The CDR3 covers 15 residues. The CDR3: CASSTSGATGNTIYF. The CDR3 DNA reads as TGTGCCAGCAGCACTTCGGGGGCTACTGGAAACACCATATATTTT.

This clonotype occurred many times. The chain recombines TRBV5-6 with TRBJ1-5, with D possibly matching TRBD1 (5 bases). The CDR3 sequence is 14 residues long. Per the germline V gene, CDR1 is SGHDT and CDR2 is YYEEEE. V lost 1 base to trimming and J lost 6 bases, with 11 bases between them. This CDR3 is CASSLRGRGQPQHF. The CDR3 DNA reads TGTGCCAGCAGCTTGCGCGGGAGGGGTCAGCCCCAGCATTTT.

This clonotype has a handful of counts. For the CDR3, the DNA is TGCGCCAGCAGCCGCTTCTCGGGACAGGGGAACACTGAAGCTTTCTTT. Translating gives CASSRFSGQGNTEAFF. The chain employs TRBV4-1 and TRBJ1-1; the match to TRBD1 covers 9 bases. This CDR3 has 16 residues. From germline, CDR1 is MGHRA and CDR2 YSYEKL. V dropped 4 bases and J dropped 1; count of bases not matched to a gene: 7.

This clonotype was detected a few times. The V gene is TRBV6-5, the J gene TRBJ1-5; 9 bases align to TRBD1. The V and J ends lost 6 bases and 3 bases, in that order; junction bases with no gene match: 3. The CDR3 extends over 14 amino acids. Germline V gene sequence: CDR1 MNHEY, CDR2 SVGAGI. The DNA of the CDR3 is TGTGCCAGCAGGAGGACAGGGGTCAATCAGCCCCAGCATTTT. Translating it yields CASRRTGVNQPQHF.

Many counts were recorded for this clonotype. The chain uses TRBV9 and TRBJ2-1, with TRBD1 as a possible D gene (5 bases). Trimming cost V 3 bases and J 9 bases, with 16 bases left between them. The V gene's germline CDR1 is SGDLS and CDR2 YYNGEE. This CDR3 spans 14 amino acids. The CDR3 sequence: CASSEGFRVGEQFF. For the CDR3, the DNA is TGTGCCAGCAGCGAGGGGTTCAGGGTTGGTGAGCAGTTCTTC.

This clonotype was seen many times. The chain combines TRBV5-1 with TRBJ2-5; the match to TRBD1 covers 7 bases. With V trimmed by 5 bases and J by 2 bases, 3 bases remained unmatched. The germline V gene encodes CDR1 SGHRS and CDR2 YFSETQ. The CDR3 spans 13 residues. CDR3 residues: CASRRDSQETQYF. CDR3 coding DNA: TGCGCCAGCAGGAGGGACAGTCAAGAGACCCAGTACTTC. The complete variable domain, with remaining parts taken from reference TRBV5-1 and TRBJ2-5, reads KAGVTQTPRYLIKTRGQQVTLSCSPISGHRSVSWYQQTPGQGLQFLFEYFSETQRNKGNFPGRFSGRQFSNSRSEMNVSTLELGDSALYLCASRRDSQETQYFGPGTRLLVL.

At least ten counts were recorded for this clonotype. This chain uses TRBV4-3 with TRBJ2-2; 9 nucleotides line up with TRBD2. The CDR3 length is 20 residues. The V and J ends lost 0 bases and 0 bases, in that order; junction bases with no gene match: 11. Germline V gene data show CDR1 as LGHNA and CDR2 as YSLEER. CDR3 loop: CASSQDGSWLAGSNTGELFF. The CDR3 DNA follows: TGCGCCAGCAGCCAAGATGGTTCCTGGCTAGCGGGGTCGAACACCGGGGAGCTGTTTTTT.

The CDR3 is CASSGPGLAKETQYF. The DNA for the CDR3 is TGTGCCAGCAGCGGGCCGGGACTAGCGAAAGAGACCCAGTACTTC. V and J are TRBV7-6 and TRBJ2-5, with 10 bases that match TRBD2. This CDR3 contains 15 residues. V trimming: 5 bases; J trimming: 3 bases; junction bases outside the gene matches: 6. Per germline, CDR1 SGHVS and CDR2 FNYEAQ.

This clonotype was counted ten times or more. This rearrangement joins TRBV5-1 to TRBJ1-4; D gene ambiguous. The CDR3 extends over 14 amino acids. Per germline, CDR1 SGHRS and CDR2 YFSETQ. V lost 5 bases, J lost 8 bases, and 16 bases lay in between. The CDR3 coding sequence is TGCGCCAGCAGAACCGGGTTTGGAACGGAAAAACTGTTTTTT. It specifies CASRTGFGTEKLFF.

The chain joins TRBV6-6 to TRBJ1-5; D is uncertain. The CDR3 totals 13 residues. Trimming cost V 4 bases and J 3 bases, with 7 bases left between them. Germline CDR1 and CDR2: MNHNY and SVGAGI (reference sequence). CDR3 in DNA: TGTGCCAGCAGTTCGCGGGACAATCAGCCCCAGCATTTT. Translation gives CASSSRDNQPQHF.

In its sample, this clonotype was seen many times. This chain uses TRBV5-4 with TRBJ1-4; no clear D. The CDR3 is 16 amino acids. Trimming removed 0 bases from V and 0 bases from J, with 9 bases in between. Germline V gene lookup returns CDR1 SGHNT and CDR2 YYREEE (reference sequence). DNA of the CDR3: TGTGCCAGCAGCTTGGCAGGCGGTGCAACTAATGAAAAACTGTTTTTT. It yields the protein CASSLAGGATNEKLFF.

There are a few counts of this clonotype. This chain joins TRBV11-2 and TRBJ1-6, with a tentative D call TRBD1 (6 bases). V was trimmed by 5 bases and J by 6 bases, leaving 11 bases between them. Germline lookup yields CDR1 SGHAT and CDR2 FQNNGV. The CDR3 covers 14 residues. CDR3 residues: CASSLQGSNSPLHF. In DNA form, the CDR3 reads TGTGCCAGCAGCCTACAGGGTTCTAATTCACCCCTCCACTTT. Based on the CDR3 plus reference TRBV11-2 and TRBJ1-6, the full variable domain is EAGVAQSPRYKIIEKRQSVAFWCNPISGHATLYWYQQILGQGPKLLIQFQNNGVVDDSQLPKDRFSAERLKGVDSTLKIQPAKLEDSAVYLCASSLQGSNSPLHFGNGTRLTVT.

The V call is TRBV12-3 or TRBV12-4, the J call TRBJ1-2; no definite D call. The V gene lost 2 bases and the J gene lost 8 bases, with 12 bases spanning the gap. This CDR3 has 13 amino acids. The CDR3 DNA follows: TGTGCCAGCAGTTTACCTGGGCTGAGGGGCTACACCTTC. Amino acid sequence: CASSLPGLRGYTF.

The chain joins TRBV6-2 or TRBV6-3 to TRBJ1-2; no clear D. The CDR3 is 13 amino acids. V lost 6 bases and J lost 8, with 16 bases in between. Germline V gene data show CDR1 as MNHEY and CDR2 as SVGEGT. Here the CDR3 reads CASSRTLAGGYTF. CDR3 DNA sequence: TGTGCCAGCAGCCGGACTCTTGCTGGGGGCTACACCTTC.

This clonotype has more than one count but fewer than ten. This sequence joins TRBV20-1 and TRBJ1-1; no firm D call. The V gene's germline CDR1 is DFQATT and CDR2 SNEGSKA (reference sequence). V shed 5 bases and J shed 2 bases, with 12 bases lying between them. There are 13 residues in the CDR3. CDR3 nucleotide sequence: TGCAGTGCTCCCCCCTGGGGAAACACTGAAGCTTTCTTT. Its translation: CSAPPWGNTEAFF.

In this sample, this clonotype turned up a few times. The rearrangement uses TRBV18 and TRBJ1-1; 7 nucleotides agree with TRBD1. V lost 3 bases to trimming and J lost 5 bases; unmatched junction nucleotides: 9. This CDR3 is 15 amino acids long. Germline lookup yields CDR1 KGHSH and CDR2 LQKENI. The CDR3 DNA follows: TGTGCCAGCTCACCGGGGCTCCAGGGGGTAACTGAAGCTTTCTTT. Translation: CASSPGLQGVTEAFF.

This clonotype was observed many times. The CDR3 DNA sequence: TGTGCCAGCAGCTTAGGTGCGGAAGAGACCCAGTACTTC. Protein sequence: CASSLGAEETQYF. This chain links TRBV7-2 with TRBJ2-5; D gene ambiguous. This CDR3 comprises 13 residues. Trimming took off 1 base at V and 3 bases at J, with 6 bases between the two ends. Germline V gene sequence: CDR1 SGHTA, CDR2 FQGNSA.

In its sample, this clonotype was seen many times. This chain connects TRBV7-2 to TRBJ1-2, with TRBD1 as a possible D gene (6 bases). The ends were cut back, 3 bases at V and 2 bases at J, with 10 bases in the middle. Per germline, CDR1 SGHTA and CDR2 FQGNSA. The CDR3 length is 14 residues. The CDR3, as DNA: TGTGCCAGCAGCTTGAGGGGGACCAACTATGGCTACACCTTC. It translates to CASSLRGTNYGYTF.

Details on this clonotype: A junction boundary mismatches the germline segment, possibly from a read error. The genes are TRBV2 and TRBJ2-1, with 10 nucleotides matching TRBD2. CDR3 size: 15 residues. Germline V gene data show CDR1 as SNHLY and CDR2 as FYNNEI. The CDR3 region is CASREGASGGYEQFF. In DNA form, the CDR3 reads TGTGCCAGCAGGGAAGGGGCTAGCGGGGGCTATGAGCAGTTCTTC. The complete variable domain, with remaining parts taken from reference TRBV2 and TRBJ2-1, reads EPEVTQTPSHQVTQMGQEVILRCVPISNHLYFYWYRQILGQKVEFLVSFYNNEISEKSEIFDDQFSVERPDGSNFTLKIRSTKLEDSAMYFCASREGASGGYEQFFGPGTRLTVL.

The sample holds many counts of this clonotype. This chain uses TRBV4-1 with TRBJ2-1; 12 bases align to TRBD2. The CDR3 totals 19 residues. Germline CDR1 is MGHRA and CDR2 is YSYEKL. V lost 2 bases and J lost 5; bases outside the gene matches: 13. CDR3 sequence reads: CASSQLPAASGGVHNEQFF. The CDR3 coding sequence is TGCGCCAGCAGCCAACTCCCGGCAGCTAGCGGGGGGGTGCACAATGAGCAGTTCTTC.

This clonotype showed up many times. This chain uses TRBV30 with TRBJ1-4, with unresolved D. The CDR3 covers 12 residues. Trimming pared 2 bases from V and 5 bases from J, leaving 6 bases between. Germline CDR1 is GTSNPN and CDR2 is SVGIG (reference sequence). CDR3 nucleotides: TGTGCCTGGAGTAGGCGGAATGAAAAACTGTTTTTT. It yields the protein CAWSRRNEKLFF.

This clonotype was detected many times. The V call is TRBV24-1, the J call TRBJ2-2; 16 bases align to TRBD2. The CDR3 is 18 residues long. Trimming at V came to 3 bases and at J to 6 bases, leaving 6 bases not matched to a gene. Germline lookup yields CDR1 KGHDR and CDR2 SFDVKD. The CDR3 DNA reads TGTGCCACCAGTGATCCCGGGACTAGCGGGGGGGCCTCCGGGGAGCTGTTTTTT. Translated: CATSDPGTSGGASGELFF.

The V gene is TRBV5-6, the J gene TRBJ1-1; unclear D gene. V lost 4 bases to trimming and J lost 6 bases, with 16 bases between them. The CDR3 extends over 14 amino acids. In germline, CDR1 is SGHDT, CDR2 YYEEEE. This CDR3 is CASSTPLVRAEAFF. In nucleotides, the CDR3 is TGTGCCAGCAGCACGCCACTGGTGAGAGCTGAAGCTTTCTTT.

In this sample, this clonotype turned up many times. The CDR3 region has the DNA TGCAGCGTTGGCGGGTATGACACCGGGGAGCTGTTTTTT. Amino acids: CSVGGYDTGELFF. V and J are TRBV29-1 and TRBJ2-2, with a tentative D call TRBD2 (5 bases). V was shortened by 4 bases and J by 3 bases, with 9 bases between the two germline ends. Germline-derived CDR1 and CDR2 are SQVTM and ANQGSEA. The CDR3 spans 13 residues.

This chain connects TRBV12-3 or TRBV12-4 to TRBJ2-2; D call uncertain. The CDR3 sequence is 14 residues long. Trimming cost V 2 bases and J 0 bases, with 4 bases left between them. The CDR3 DNA reads TGTGCCAGCAGTTTACTAGCGAACACCGGGGAGCTGTTTTTT. Translation: CASSLLANTGELFF.

This clonotype was found many times. This rearrangement joins TRBV7-2 to TRBJ1-2; TRBD1 aligns across 8 bases. The CDR3 extends over 14 amino acids. The ends lost 5 bases at V and 8 bases at J; junction bases unmatched: 10. Germline assignment: CDR1 SGHTA and CDR2 FQGNSA. The CDR3 DNA follows: TGTGCCAGCAGCAGGAGGGACAGGTCTTCGGGCTACACCTTC. Translated, it gives CASSRRDRSSGYTF. Complete variable domain (other parts from reference TRBV7-2 and TRBJ1-2): GAGVSQSPSNKVTEKGKDVELRCDPISGHTALYWYRQSLGQGLEFLIYFQGNSAPDKSGLPSDRFSAERTGGSVSTLTIQRTQQEDSAVYLCASSRRDRSSGYTFGSGTRLTVV.

V usage is TRBV25-1 and J usage is TRBJ2-1; D possibly corresponds to TRBD2 (5 bases). The CDR3 has 17 amino acids. Germline V CDR1 and CDR2: MGHDK, SYGVNS. Deletions cut 4 bases from V and 14 bases from J, with 30 bases between. The CDR3 spells CASSAHNGGGSKAPEFF. The CDR3 DNA reads as TGTGCCAGCAGTGCTCATAACGGTGGCGGGTCAAAGGCGCCGGAGTTCTTC.

This clonotype was seen at least ten times. The chain uses TRBV27 and TRBJ1-1; D remains unclear. The germline gives CDR1 MNHEY, CDR2 SMNVEV (reference sequence). Trimming stripped 2 bases from V and 4 bases from J, with 8 bases between. This CDR3 contains 13 residues. Written as DNA, the CDR3 is TGTGCCAGCAGTTTAAATGGAGGCACTGAAGCTTTCTTT. This translates into CASSLNGGTEAFF.

The chain uses TRBV28 and TRBJ1-2; D perhaps matches TRBD1 (6 bases). This CDR3 has 14 amino acids. Germline CDR1 and CDR2: MDHEN and SYDVKM. The ends were cut back, 5 bases at V and 8 bases at J, with 18 bases in the middle. The CDR3 region has the DNA TGTGCCAGCAGTCTGCCGCAGGGGACCAGGGGCTACACCTTC. This sequence encodes CASSLPQGTRGYTF.

In its sample, this clonotype was seen many times. The V gene is TRBV18, the J gene TRBJ2-1, with D unresolved. Germline CDR1 KGHSH, CDR2 LQKENI. V was pared by 5 bases and J by 3 bases, with 17 bases between. The CDR3 spans 16 residues. CDR3 residues: CASSIMDGPLYNEQFF. In DNA, the CDR3 is TGTGCCAGCTCAATCATGGACGGACCCCTCTACAATGAGCAGTTCTTC.

The table lists this clonotype with many counts. CDR3 nucleotides: TGCAGTGCTAGAGAGGCTAGCGGGGACCAAGAGACCCAGTACTTC. Translating gives CSAREASGDQETQYF. V usage is TRBV20-1 and J usage is TRBJ2-5, with TRBD2 identical over 9 bases. Looked up from germline, CDR1 is DFQATT and CDR2 is SNEGSKA (reference sequence). The J segment lost 0 bases and the V segment lost 0 bases, leaving 2 bases of the junction unmatched. The CDR3 has 15 residues.

The sample holds a few counts of this clonotype. The J gene is TRBJ1-2, the V gene TRBV29-1; D might be TRBD1 (5 bases). V was clipped by 4 bases and J by 2 bases, with 8 bases between them. The CDR3 extends over 12 amino acids. The germline V gene has CDR1 SQVTM and CDR2 ANQGSEA. CDR3 in amino acids: CSVGGNNYGYTF. The CDR3 DNA sequence: TGCAGCGTTGGGGGGAACAACTATGGCTACACCTTC.